A single sample is the source of the 23 T cell receptor beta chains below, sequenced in a study of blood T cell repertoires in COVID-19. Produced via immunoSEQ multiplex PCR; TCRdb's table is partial and in-frame only. The profile shows under 150,000 clones, roughly 87% of them singletons. The sample was peripheral blood. These TCRs come from a man at least 80 years old with acute or convalescent COVID-19.

The chain recombines TRBV29-1 with TRBJ1-5, with D tentatively TRBD1 (6 bases). V lost 4 bases to trimming and J lost 4 bases, with 8 bases between them. This CDR3 contains 12 residues. Germline-derived CDR1 and CDR2 are SQVTM and ANQGSEA. DNA for the CDR3: TGCAGCGTTGGACAGGTAAATCAGCCCCAGCATTTT. Translated, it gives CSVGQVNQPQHF.

For the CDR3, the DNA is TGTGCCAGCAGCCTAGGGACAGTTGGAAATCAGCCCCAGCATTTT. As protein: CASSLGTVGNQPQHF. V usage is TRBV9 and J usage is TRBJ1-5, with TRBD1 identical over 7 bases. The CDR3 loop spans 15 amino acids. Germline V gives CDR1 SGDLS, CDR2 YYNGEE. Losses at the gene ends were 4 bases for V and 4 bases for J; bases not matched to a gene: 8.

In this sample, this clone turned up a few times. CDR3 region: CASSLLGQGATFF. The CDR3 DNA is TGTGCCAGCAGTTTATTGGGACAGGGCGCTACTTTCTTT. The rearrangement links TRBV28 to TRBJ1-1; 9 bases align to TRBD1. This CDR3 is 13 amino acids long. Germline loops: CDR1 MDHEN, CDR2 SYDVKM. J was trimmed by 12 bases and V by 1 base; bases with no gene match: 6.

This chain links TRBV14 with TRBJ1-1, with 11 bases matching TRBD1. CDR3 length: 16 amino acids. V shed 1 base, J shed 4 bases, and the junction held 5 bases outside the gene matches. The germline CDR1 and CDR2 sequences are SGHDN and FVKESK. The CDR3 sequence: CASSQAGTGGRTEAFF. The CDR3 bases are TGTGCCAGCAGCCAAGCCGGGACAGGGGGACGCACTGAAGCTTTCTTT.

This sequence joins TRBV7-8 and TRBJ2-1; 9 nucleotides align to TRBD2. The germline CDR1 and CDR2 sequences are SGHVS and FQNEAQ. The CDR3 contains 15 residues. V lost 2 bases and J lost 4; bases outside the gene matches: 3. CDR3 bases: TGTGCCAGCAGCTTAAATCTAGCGGGGTACAATGAGCAGTTCTTC. This gives the protein CASSLNLAGYNEQFF.

This clone appeared a single time. The genes are TRBV6-1 and TRBJ1-5, with D unclear. Deletions cut 1 base from V and 2 bases from J, with 18 bases between. The CDR3 contains 18 residues. Germline values: CDR1 MNHNS, CDR2 SASEGT. For the CDR3, the DNA is TGTGCCAGCAGTGAAGGAGACGGAGGAGGAAGGGGCAATCAGCCCCAGCATTTT. Translated, it gives CASSEGDGGGRGNQPQHF.

Only a few counts were recorded for this clone. The gene calls are TRBV28 and TRBJ2-7; D might be TRBD1 (6 bases). Germline loops: CDR1 MDHEN, CDR2 SYDVKM. V was trimmed by 5 bases and J by 3 bases, leaving 14 bases between them. This CDR3 contains 14 residues. DNA of the CDR3: TGTGCCAGCAGTCTTCGTACAGGGAACTACGAGCAGTACTTC. This encodes CASSLRTGNYEQYF.

This chain links TRBV7-2 with TRBJ1-2; D gene ambiguous. This CDR3 is built from 15 residues. The V and J ends lost 1 base and 4 bases respectively, with 13 bases between them. Germline CDR1 and CDR2: SGHTA and FQGNSA. The CDR3, as DNA: TGTGCCAGCAGCTTAGAACCCACTCTTCCCTATGGCTACACCTTC. It yields the protein CASSLEPTLPYGYTF.

V gene TRBV4-3 combines with J gene TRBJ2-4, with 9 positions matching TRBD2. The germline gives CDR1 LGHNA, CDR2 YSLEER. V lost 0 bases to trimming and J lost 0 bases; unmatched junction nucleotides: 3. The CDR3 totals 17 residues. The CDR3, as DNA: TGCGCCAGCAGCCAAGAGCTAGCGGGACTAGCCAAAAACATTCAGTACTTC. Its translation is CASSQELAGLAKNIQYF.

The chain couples TRBV6-5 to TRBJ2-5, with a possible D match to TRBD2 (6 bases). Germline lookup yields CDR1 MNHEY and CDR2 SVGAGI. V dropped 2 bases and J dropped 5 bases, with 18 bases sitting between them. The CDR3 has 16 residues. The CDR3 sequence: CASSYLPEAGFETQYF. The CDR3 coding sequence is TGTGCCAGCAGTTACCTTCCGGAGGCGGGATTCGAGACCCAGTACTTC.

V and J are TRBV3-1 (or the pseudogene TRBV3-2) and TRBJ1-2; D unclear. Trimming took off 1 base at V and 0 bases at J, with 15 bases between the two ends. CDR3 length: 17 residues. CDR1 is LGHDT and CDR2 is YNNKEL in the germline V gene (reference sequence). The CDR3 loop reads CASSQGWRNNANYGYTF. The CDR3 nucleotides read TGTGCCAGCAGCCAAGGGTGGCGGAATAATGCTAACTATGGCTACACCTTC.

The gene calls are TRBV6-5 and TRBJ2-1, with D tentatively TRBD2 (7 bases). V shed 0 bases and J shed 3 bases, with 9 bases lying between them. CDR3 size: 15 residues. Germline CDR1 MNHEY, CDR2 SVGAGI. CDR3 bases: TGTGCCAGCAGTTACTCGCGGGGGCTCTACAATGAGCAGTTCTTC. Protein sequence: CASSYSRGLYNEQFF.

V and J are TRBV28 and TRBJ1-5, with D possibly matching TRBD1 (6 bases). The CDR3 length is 14 residues. The germline gives CDR1 MDHEN, CDR2 SYDVKM. Trimming removed 6 bases at V and 0 bases at J, with 9 bases between. CDR3 bases: TGTGCCAGCAGCGGGACACTTAGCAATCAGCCCCAGCATTTT. Amino acid sequence: CASSGTLSNQPQHF.

The V and J genes are TRBV2 and TRBJ1-2, with no clear D. Trimming stripped 3 bases from V and 8 bases from J, with 13 bases between. CDR3 length equals 13 residues. CDR1 is SNHLY, CDR2 FYNNEI, per germline. The CDR3 spells CASSDSAILGYTF. CDR3 bases: TGTGCCAGCAGTGACAGCGCGATCCTAGGCTACACCTTC.

This clone was seen only once. V usage is TRBV7-7 and J usage is TRBJ1-1, with D possibly TRBD1 on 6 matching bases. Trimming cost V 5 bases and J 1 base, with 17 bases left between them. There are 16 residues in the CDR3. CDR1 is SSHAT and CDR2 is FNYEAQ in the germline V gene (reference sequence). CDR3 protein: CASSPREGVGNTEAFF. The CDR3 DNA is TGTGCCAGCAGCCCCCGGGAGGGGGTGGGGAACACTGAAGCTTTCTTT.

The chain is built from TRBV6-1 and TRBJ1-6; weak D call: TRBD1 (6 bases). Trimming cost V 5 bases and J 7 bases, with 12 bases left between them. Germline loops: CDR1 MNHNS, CDR2 SASEGT. The CDR3 is 14 amino acids. The CDR3 is CASSFTTGNSPLHF. CDR3 sequence (DNA): TGTGCCAGCAGTTTCACGACAGGAAATTCACCCCTCCACTTT.

This chain links TRBV7-8 with TRBJ1-2, with a weak D call TRBD1 (6 bases). Deletions cut 1 base from V and 4 bases from J, with 10 bases between. The CDR3 length is 14 residues. Germline V CDR1 and CDR2: SGHVS, FQNEAQ. The CDR3: CASSLGTATYGYTF. In nucleotides, the CDR3 is TGTGCCAGCAGCTTAGGGACAGCGACCTATGGCTACACCTTC.

The table lists this clone with a count of one. The chain links TRBV3-1 (or the pseudogene TRBV3-2) to TRBJ1-3; 10 bases fit TRBD1. Germline V CDR1 and CDR2: LGHDT, YNNKEL (reference sequence). The V segment lost 5 bases and the J segment 4 bases; nucleotides outside the gene matches: 11. The CDR3 runs to 17 residues. The CDR3 region is CASSAPRQGARGNTIYF. The CDR3 region has the DNA TGTGCCAGCAGCGCCCCGAGACAGGGGGCGCGAGGAAACACCATATATTTT.

The chain combines TRBV6-5 with TRBJ1-1; D is perhaps TRBD1 (6 bases). The CDR3 is 13 residues long. V was shortened by 5 bases and J by 4 bases, with 11 bases between the two germline ends. Germline values: CDR1 MNHEY, CDR2 SVGAGI. In nucleotides, the CDR3 is TGTGCCAGCAGTCCCGGGGGGCCCACTGAAGCTTTCTTT. Translated, it gives CASSPGGPTEAFF.

The rearrangement uses TRBV12-3 or TRBV12-4 and TRBJ1-1, with D hard to call. Between the trimmed V and J ends, which lost 0 bases and 6 bases, there was a span of 8 bases. The CDR3 is 13 amino acids. CDR3 in DNA: TGTGCCAGCAGTTTAGCGAGGGATCCTGAAGCTTTCTTT. Amino acids: CASSLARDPEAFF.

This clone was seen only a few times. The rearrangement links TRBV19 to TRBJ2-2, with 10 bases lining up with TRBD2. Germline V gives CDR1 LNHDA, CDR2 SQIVND (reference sequence). V lost 2 bases to trimming and J lost 7 bases; unmatched junction nucleotides: 7. CDR3 size: 16 residues. This CDR3 reads CASSIRSGGAGGELFF. The CDR3 DNA follows: TGTGCCAGTAGTATACGGAGCGGGGGGGCCGGCGGGGAGCTGTTTTTT.

The chain employs TRBV5-1 and TRBJ1-2; 7 bases match TRBD1. The J segment lost 2 bases and the V segment lost 0 bases, leaving 4 bases of the junction unmatched. Germline values: CDR1 SGHRS, CDR2 YFSETQ. CDR3 length: 15 amino acids. The CDR3 coding sequence is TGCGCCAGCAGCTTGGGACAGGGATTCAACTATGGCTACACCTTC. Amino acids: CASSLGQGFNYGYTF.

V gene TRBV6-2 or TRBV6-3 combines with J gene TRBJ1-5; possible D gene TRBD1, 6 bases. Germline V gene sequence: CDR1 MNHEY, CDR2 SVGEGT. The V gene lost 5 bases and the J gene lost 5 bases, with 13 bases spanning the gap. CDR3 length equals 14 residues. Here the CDR3 reads CASSTRDTHQPQHF. The CDR3 DNA reads as TGTGCCAGCAGTACCAGGGACACCCATCAGCCCCAGCATTTT.